This TCR beta chain was profiled in a study of T cells in Graves' hyperthyroidism and ophthalmopathy. Study results and limitations: Ophthalmopathy cases were set apart from stable hyperthyroidism by a 13 V-J model.

Worth noting for this clonotype: Antigen: not known.

RNA transcripts served as the template for amplifying TCR beta CDR3 regions. The HTBI set primed first-round TCR CDR3 RT-PCR. TCRdb re-derived calls from the multiplex PCR reads in MiXCR, one entry per CDR3 protein. The table includes 450,000 to 550,000 distinct CDR3 sequences, roughly a quarter detected once. The sequencing sample was made of blood. This TCR was sampled from a woman between 25 and 40 years old with Graves' ophthalmopathy.

The CDR3 is CASSPPRVGRYLETQYF. The CDR3 nucleotides are TGTGCCAGCAGCCCCCCCCGGGTCGGCAGGTATTTAGAGACCCAGTACTTC. The V gene is TRBV7-8, the J gene TRBJ2-5; D gene uncertain. Trimming stripped 5 bases from V and 4 bases from J, with 23 bases between. The V gene's germline CDR1 is SGHVS and CDR2 FQNEAQ. CDR3 length: 17 residues.